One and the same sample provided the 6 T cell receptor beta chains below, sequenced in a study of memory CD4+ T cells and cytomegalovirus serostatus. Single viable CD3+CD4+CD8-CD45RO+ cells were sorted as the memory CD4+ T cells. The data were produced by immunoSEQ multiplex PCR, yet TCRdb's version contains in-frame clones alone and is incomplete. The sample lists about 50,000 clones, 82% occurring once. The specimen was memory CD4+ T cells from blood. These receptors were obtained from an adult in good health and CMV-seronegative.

CDR3 sequence reads: CASSSPQGGGTDTQYF. CDR3 nucleotide sequence: TGTGCCAGCAGTTCCCCACAGGGAGGAGGCACAGATACGCAGTATTTT. This sequence joins TRBV6-5 and TRBJ2-3; D may correspond to TRBD1 or TRBD2 (6 bases each). Germline V lookup: CDR1 MNHEY, CDR2 SVGAGI. V was clipped by 4 bases and J by 1 base, with 15 bases between them. This CDR3 region has 16 residues.

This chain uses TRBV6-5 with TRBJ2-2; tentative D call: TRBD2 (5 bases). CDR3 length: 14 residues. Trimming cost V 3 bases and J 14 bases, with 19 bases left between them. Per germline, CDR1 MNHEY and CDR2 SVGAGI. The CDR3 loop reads CASSYYLSGLQLFF. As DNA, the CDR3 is TGTGCCAGCAGTTATTATCTAAGTGGACTGCAACTGTTTTTT.

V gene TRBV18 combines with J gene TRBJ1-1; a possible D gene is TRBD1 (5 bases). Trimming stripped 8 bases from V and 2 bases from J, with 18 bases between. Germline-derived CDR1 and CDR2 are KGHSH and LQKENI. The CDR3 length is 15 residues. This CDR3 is CASTAPRTRNTEAFF. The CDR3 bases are TGTGCCAGCACCGCACCCCGGACAAGAAACACTGAAGCTTTCTTT.

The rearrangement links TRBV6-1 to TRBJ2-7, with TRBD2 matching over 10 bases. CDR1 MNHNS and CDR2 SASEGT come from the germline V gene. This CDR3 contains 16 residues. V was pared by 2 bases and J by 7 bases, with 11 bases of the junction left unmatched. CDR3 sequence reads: CASSERERGGKYEQYF. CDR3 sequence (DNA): TGTGCCAGCAGTGAACGGGAGCGGGGGGGCAAGTATGAGCAGTACTTC.

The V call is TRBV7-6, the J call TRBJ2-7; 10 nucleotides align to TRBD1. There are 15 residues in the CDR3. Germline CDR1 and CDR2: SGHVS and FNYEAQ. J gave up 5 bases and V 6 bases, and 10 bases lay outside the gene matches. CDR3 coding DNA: TGTGCCAGCAGTTTACCGGGACAGGGGCTAAACGAGCAGTACTTC. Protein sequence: CASSLPGQGLNEQYF.

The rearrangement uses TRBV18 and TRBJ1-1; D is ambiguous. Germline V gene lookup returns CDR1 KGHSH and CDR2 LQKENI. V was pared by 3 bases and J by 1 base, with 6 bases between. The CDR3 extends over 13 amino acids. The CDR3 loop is CASSPSENTEAFF. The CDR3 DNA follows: TGTGCCAGCTCACCCTCAGAGAACACTGAAGCTTTCTTT.